The next 13 T cell receptor beta chains were all read from a single sample in a study of blood T cell repertoires in COVID-19. Using immunoSEQ multiplex PCR, the repertoire was profiled, and TCRdb retains in-frame clones only, with some absent. The table lists approximately 320,000 clones, over 85% of them singletons. Sequencing was carried out using PBMCs or T cells enriched from blood (not recorded which). The source is a man aged 55 to 70 who had recovered from COVID-19.

The chain carries TRBV21-1 and TRBJ2-7; the D call in the table, TRBD1, was not verified against the DNA. TRBV21-1 is termed a pseudogene. The CDR3 runs 14 residues. CDR3 region: CASSKGDRGCEQYF. CDR3 bases: TGTGCCAGCAGCAAAGGGGACAGGGGTTGCGAGCAGTACTTC.

The V gene is TRBV11-3, the J gene TRBJ1-3; maybe TRBD1 (5 bases). The CDR3 totals 15 residues. Trimming pared 5 bases from V and 3 bases from J, leaving 14 bases between. CDR1 SGHNT and CDR2 YENEEA come from the germline V gene. CDR3: CASSPRSGGGNTIYF. CDR3 DNA sequence: TGTGCCAGCAGCCCCCGATCGGGGGGTGGAAACACCATATATTTT.

This chain links TRBV24-1 with TRBJ2-2; 9 nucleotides align to TRBD2. The CDR3 spans 14 residues. Trimming removed 6 bases from V and 6 bases from J; junction bases left unmatched: 4. CDR1 is KGHDR, CDR2 SFDVKD, per germline. In DNA form, the CDR3 reads TGTGCCACCAGTCAAGCGGGGGGCCCCGGGGAGCTGTTTTTT. This translates into CATSQAGGPGELFF.

This clone was counted between two and nine times. The chain employs TRBV25-1 and TRBJ1-1; the D gene is possibly TRBD1 (5 bases). Deletions cut 2 bases from V and 3 bases from J, with 13 bases between. This CDR3 comprises 15 residues. Germline assignment: CDR1 MGHDK and CDR2 SYGVNS. The CDR3 DNA reads TGTGCCAGCAGTGAAGGACTAGGGGAACACACTGAAGCTTTCTTT. Amino acid sequence: CASSEGLGEHTEAFF.

The chain is built from TRBV9 and TRBJ1-2; 10 bases align to TRBD1. V was pared by 4 bases and J by 4 bases, with 7 bases of the junction left unmatched. The CDR3 extends over 15 amino acids. Germline CDR1 and CDR2: SGDLS and YYNGEE. CDR3 sequence: CASSKTGGATYGYTF. DNA of the CDR3: TGTGCCAGCAGCAAGACAGGGGGCGCAACCTATGGCTACACCTTC.

V is TRBV16 and J is TRBJ2-2; 8 bases line up with TRBD1. CDR1 and CDR2 from the germline V gene are KGHSY and FQNENV. This CDR3 is 16 amino acids long. V lost 7 bases and J lost 2; bases outside the gene matches: 9. The CDR3 nucleotides are TGTGCCAGCACCTCCACCGGACAGGGTAACACCGGGGAGCTGTTTTTT. This sequence encodes CASTSTGQGNTGELFF.

The V call is TRBV2, the J call TRBJ1-3, with a weak D call TRBD1 (5 bases). The germline V gene has CDR1 SNHLY and CDR2 FYNNEI. V dropped 5 bases and J dropped 0 bases, with 14 bases sitting between them. This CDR3 has 16 amino acids. The CDR3 nucleotides read TGTGCCAGCAGTTATGCCCGGGACTACTCTGGAAACACCATATATTTT. Its translation is CASSYARDYSGNTIYF. Based on the CDR3 plus reference TRBV2 and TRBJ1-3, the full variable domain is EPEVTQTPSHQVTQMGQEVILRCVPISNHLYFYWYRQILGQKVEFLVSFYNNEISEKSEIFDDQFSVERPDGSNFTLKIRSTKLEDSAMYFCASSYARDYSGNTIYFGEGSWLTVV.

This clone has a single count. The genes are TRBV7-8 and TRBJ2-3; the D is unclear. In germline, CDR1 is SGHVS, CDR2 FQNEAQ. Trimming took off 7 bases at V and 3 bases at J, with 14 bases between the two ends. This CDR3 region has 14 residues. CDR3 sequence: CASTPRVRTDTQYF. The CDR3 DNA is TGTGCCAGCACTCCACGGGTGAGGACAGATACGCAGTATTTT.

The chain links TRBV2 to TRBJ1-1, with a weak D call TRBD1 (6 bases). With 6 bases removed from V and 1 base from J, the gap between germline ends came to 12 bases. The V gene's germline CDR1 is SNHLY and CDR2 FYNNEI. The CDR3 is 14 residues long. The CDR3 coding sequence is TGTGCCAGCAGCCGGACAGCTCAGAACACTGAAGCTTTCTTT. Protein product: CASSRTAQNTEAFF.

The chain employs TRBV11-3 and TRBJ1-2; D unclear. With 5 bases removed from V and 4 bases from J, the gap between germline ends came to 14 bases. In germline, CDR1 is SGHNT, CDR2 YENEEA. CDR3 length equals 14 residues. The CDR3 bases are TGTGCCAGCAGCACCGCCCCATCGGGCTATGGCTACACCTTC. It translates to CASSTAPSGYGYTF.

The genes are TRBV2 and TRBJ1-1; weak D call: TRBD1 (6 bases). The CDR3 sequence is 18 residues long. The V end lost 3 bases, the J end lost 3 bases, and 23 bases lay between the germline ends. Looked up from germline, CDR1 is SNHLY and CDR2 is FYNNEI. The CDR3 protein is CASSDRVGTSKPYTEAFF. The CDR3 region has the DNA TGTGCCAGCAGTGACCGGGTTGGGACATCAAAACCTTACACTGAAGCTTTCTTT.

This clone showed up just once. This sequence joins TRBV6-2 or TRBV6-3 and TRBJ1-1; 7 positions match TRBD1. The CDR3 spans 13 residues. V gave up 0 bases and J gave up 8 bases; unmatched junction bases: 3. CDR1 and CDR2 from the germline V gene are MNHEY and SVGEGT. As DNA, the CDR3 is TGTGCCAGCAGTTACTCCCCGACAGGGGAAGCTTTCTTT. Residues: CASSYSPTGEAFF.

This chain links TRBV3-1 (or the pseudogene TRBV3-2) with TRBJ1-2, with D maybe TRBD1 (6 bases). Per the germline V gene, CDR1 is LGHDT and CDR2 is YNNKEL (reference sequence). The CDR3 runs 16 residues. Deletions cut 1 base from V and 2 bases from J, with 14 bases between. The CDR3 sequence is CASSQVLRTENYGYTF. The CDR3 bases are TGTGCCAGCAGCCAAGTTCTCAGGACAGAGAACTATGGCTACACCTTC.